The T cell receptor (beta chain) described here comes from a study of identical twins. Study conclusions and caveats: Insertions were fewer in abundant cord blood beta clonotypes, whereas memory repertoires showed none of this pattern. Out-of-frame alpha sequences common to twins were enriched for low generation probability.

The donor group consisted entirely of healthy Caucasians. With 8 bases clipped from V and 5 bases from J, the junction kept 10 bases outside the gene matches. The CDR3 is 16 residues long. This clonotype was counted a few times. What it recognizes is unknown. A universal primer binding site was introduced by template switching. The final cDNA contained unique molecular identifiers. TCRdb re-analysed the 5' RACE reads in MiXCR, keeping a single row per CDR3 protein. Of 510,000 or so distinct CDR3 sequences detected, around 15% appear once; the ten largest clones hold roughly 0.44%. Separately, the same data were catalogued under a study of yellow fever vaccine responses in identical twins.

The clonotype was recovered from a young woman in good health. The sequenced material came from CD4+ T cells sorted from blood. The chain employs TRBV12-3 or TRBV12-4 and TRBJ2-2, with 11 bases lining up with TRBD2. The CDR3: CASALGLAVITGELFF. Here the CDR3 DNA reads TGTGCCAGCGCGTTGGGACTAGCGGTCATTACCGGGGAGCTGTTTTTT.